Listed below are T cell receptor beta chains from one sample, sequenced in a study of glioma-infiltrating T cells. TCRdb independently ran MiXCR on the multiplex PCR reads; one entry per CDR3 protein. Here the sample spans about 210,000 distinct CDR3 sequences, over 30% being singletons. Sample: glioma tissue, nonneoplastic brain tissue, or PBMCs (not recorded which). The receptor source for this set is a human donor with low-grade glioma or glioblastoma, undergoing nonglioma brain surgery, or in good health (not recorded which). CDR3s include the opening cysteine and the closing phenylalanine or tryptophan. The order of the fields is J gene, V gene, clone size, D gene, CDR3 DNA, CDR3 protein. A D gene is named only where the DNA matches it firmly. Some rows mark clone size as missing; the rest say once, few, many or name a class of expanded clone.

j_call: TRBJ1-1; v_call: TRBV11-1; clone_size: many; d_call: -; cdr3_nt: TGTGCCAGCAGCGACTGGACGGAAGAGGTAGCGGCTTTCTTT; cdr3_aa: CASSDWTEEVAAFF
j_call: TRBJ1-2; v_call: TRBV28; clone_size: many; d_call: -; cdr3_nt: TGTGCCAGCAGTCCCAGTATCACCTATGGCTACACCTTC; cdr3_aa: CASSPSITYGYTF
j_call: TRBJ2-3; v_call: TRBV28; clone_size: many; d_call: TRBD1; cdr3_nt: TGTGCCAGCAGTGCCGACAGGGGGCTCACAGATACGCAGTATTTT; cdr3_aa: CASSADRGLTDTQYF
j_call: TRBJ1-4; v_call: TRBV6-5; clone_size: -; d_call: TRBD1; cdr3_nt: TGTGCCAGCAGTCAATGGGACAGGAGGGGTAATGAAAAACTGTTTTTT; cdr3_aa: CASSQWDRRGNEKLFF
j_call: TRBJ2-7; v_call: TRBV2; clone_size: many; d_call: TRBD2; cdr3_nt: TGTGCCAGCAGTGAACTAGCGGGTCCATACGAGCAGTACTTC; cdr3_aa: CASSELAGPYEQYF
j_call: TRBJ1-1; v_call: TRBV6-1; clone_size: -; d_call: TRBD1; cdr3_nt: TGTACCAGCTTGATGGACAGGGAAACTGAAGCTTTCTTT; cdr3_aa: CTSLMDRETEAFF
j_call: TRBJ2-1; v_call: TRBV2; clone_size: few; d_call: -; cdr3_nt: TGTGCCAGCAGCCAAGCGAGCATCCCCTACAATGAGCAGTTCTTC; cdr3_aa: CASSQASIPYNEQFF
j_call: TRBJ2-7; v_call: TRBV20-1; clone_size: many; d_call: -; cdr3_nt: TGCAGTGCCCGCGGCCCGGGGGCCTACGAGCAGTACTTC; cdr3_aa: CSARGPGAYEQYF
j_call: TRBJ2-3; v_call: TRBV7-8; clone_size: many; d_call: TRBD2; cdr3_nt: TGTGCCAGCAGCTTAGGTCTTGGACTAGAGGCAGATACGCAGTATTTT; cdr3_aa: CASSLGLGLEADTQYF
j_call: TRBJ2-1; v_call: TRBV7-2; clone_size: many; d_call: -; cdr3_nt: TGTGCCAGCAGCTTAGACCTAGTTAATGAGCAGTTCTTC; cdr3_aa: CASSLDLVNEQFF
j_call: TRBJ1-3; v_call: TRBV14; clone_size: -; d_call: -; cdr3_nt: TGTGCCAGCACCGCGGGGTCGCGTGTAAACACCATATATTTT; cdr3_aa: CASTAGSRVNTIYF
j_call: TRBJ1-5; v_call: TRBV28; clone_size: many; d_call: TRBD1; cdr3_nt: TGTGCCAGCAGTGAACCGGGACAGAGCTTTAGGCCCCAGCATTTT; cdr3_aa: CASSEPGQSFRPQHF
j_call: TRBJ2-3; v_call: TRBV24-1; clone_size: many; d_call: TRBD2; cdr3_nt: TGTGCCACCAGTGATTTGGGCGGGAGCGGGGCGACAGATACGCAGTATTTT; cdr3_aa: CATSDLGGSGATDTQYF
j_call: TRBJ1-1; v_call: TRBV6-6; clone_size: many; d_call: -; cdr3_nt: TGTGCCAGCAGTTACCTACGGGGTGGGGGACGGGGCACTGAAGCTTTCTTT; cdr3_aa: CASSYLRGGGRGTEAFF
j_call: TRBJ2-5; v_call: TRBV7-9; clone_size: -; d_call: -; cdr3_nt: TGTGCCAGCAGCTTAGGTCAGGGGATTTTAGGGACCCAGTACTTC; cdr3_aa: CASSLGQGILGTQYF
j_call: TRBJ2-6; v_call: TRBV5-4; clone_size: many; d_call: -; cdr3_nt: TGTGCCAGCAGCTTGGATCCGGCTGGGGCCAACGTCCTGACTTTC; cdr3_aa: CASSLDPAGANVLTF
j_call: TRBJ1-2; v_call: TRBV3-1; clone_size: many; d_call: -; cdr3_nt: TGTGCCAGCAGCCAAAACGGGAGGGTTGGCTACACCTTC; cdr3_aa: CASSQNGRVGYTF
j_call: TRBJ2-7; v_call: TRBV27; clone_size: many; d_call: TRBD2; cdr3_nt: TGTGCCAGCAGTTCTGGACTAGGCGCGTACGAGCAGTACTTC; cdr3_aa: CASSSGLGAYEQYF
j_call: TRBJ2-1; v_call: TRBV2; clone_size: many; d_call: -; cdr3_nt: TGTGCCAGCAGTCAACAGGGTTGGGATGAGCAGTTCTTC; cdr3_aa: CASSQQGWDEQFF
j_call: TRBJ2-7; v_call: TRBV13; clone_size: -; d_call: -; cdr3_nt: TGTGCCAGCAGCTCCCCGAACAGGAGGCAGTACTTC; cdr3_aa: CASSSPNRRQYF
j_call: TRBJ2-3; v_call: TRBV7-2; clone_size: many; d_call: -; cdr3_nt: TGTGCCAGCAGCTTATTTGCGGGAACAGATACGCAGTATTTT; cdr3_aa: CASSLFAGTDTQYF
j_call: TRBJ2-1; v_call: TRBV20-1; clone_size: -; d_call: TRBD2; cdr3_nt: TGCAGTGCTAGAGATAGCGCTAGCGGGAGCTCCTACAATGAGCAGTTCTTC; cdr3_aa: CSARDSASGSSYNEQFF
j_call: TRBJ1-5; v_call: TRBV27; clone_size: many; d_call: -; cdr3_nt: TGTGCCAGCAGTTTATCGGGCCTCGGGGGTAATCAGCCCCAGCATTTT; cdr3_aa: CASSLSGLGGNQPQHF
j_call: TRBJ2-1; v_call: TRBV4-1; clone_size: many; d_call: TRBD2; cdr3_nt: TGCGCCAGCAGCGGGGGGGGACTCCCGTCCGGTGAGCAGTTCTTC; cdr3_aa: CASSGGGLPSGEQFF
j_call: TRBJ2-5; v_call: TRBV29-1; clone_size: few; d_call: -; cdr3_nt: TGCAGCGTTGAGGGTAGCGGACAAGAGACCCAGTACTTC; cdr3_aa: CSVEGSGQETQYF
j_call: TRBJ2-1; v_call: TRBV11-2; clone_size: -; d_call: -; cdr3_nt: TGTGCCAGCAGCTTAGTGTCCCAGGGGGGGGGGTACAATGAGCAGTTCTTC; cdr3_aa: CASSLVSQGGGYNEQFF
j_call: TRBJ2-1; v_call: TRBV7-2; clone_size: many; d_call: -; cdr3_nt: TGTGCCAGCAGCCCTACTCCACAGGGTGCCAATGGCGAGCAGTTCTTC; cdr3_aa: CASSPTPQGANGEQFF
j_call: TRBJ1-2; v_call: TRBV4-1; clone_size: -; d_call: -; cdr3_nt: TGCGCCCGCAGCCAATGGGAGAGGAATTCTTTCTCCCCCTTC; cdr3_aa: CARSQWERNSFSPF
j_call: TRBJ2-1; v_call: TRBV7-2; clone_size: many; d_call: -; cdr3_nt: TGTGCCAGCAGCTTAGGCTACGATGAGCAGTTCTTC; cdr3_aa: CASSLGYDEQFF
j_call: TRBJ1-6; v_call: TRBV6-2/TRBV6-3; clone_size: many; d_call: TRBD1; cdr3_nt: TGTGCCAGCACCGCACCCGGACAGGGGGTTTCACCCCTCCACTTT; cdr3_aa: CASTAPGQGVSPLHF
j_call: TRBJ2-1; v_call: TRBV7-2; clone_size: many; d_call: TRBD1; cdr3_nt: TGTGCCAGCAGCTCCGACAGGGTGGTGTGGAATGAGCAGTTCTTC; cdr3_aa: CASSSDRVVWNEQFF
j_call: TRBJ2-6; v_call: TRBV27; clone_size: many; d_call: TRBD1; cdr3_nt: TGTGCCAGCAGTTGGGACAGGGGTCGCGGGGCCAACGTCCTGACTTTC; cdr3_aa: CASSWDRGRGANVLTF
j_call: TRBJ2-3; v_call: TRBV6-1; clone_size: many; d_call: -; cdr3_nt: TGTGCCAGCAGTTGGGCAGGGAGCACAGATACGCAGTATTTT; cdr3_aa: CASSWAGSTDTQYF
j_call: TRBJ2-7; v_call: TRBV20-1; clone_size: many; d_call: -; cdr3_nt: TGCAGTGCTAGTAGCCTTAGCTCCTACGAGCAGTACTTC; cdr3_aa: CSASSLSSYEQYF
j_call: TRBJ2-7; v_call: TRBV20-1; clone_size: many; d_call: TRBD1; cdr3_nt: TGCAGTGCTACGAGGACAGGGGGCACTTACGAGCAGTACTTC; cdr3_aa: CSATRTGGTYEQYF
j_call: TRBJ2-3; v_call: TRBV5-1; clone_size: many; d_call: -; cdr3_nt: TGCGCCAGCAGCTTGGAGGGGGTACACCCAGATACGCAGTATTTT; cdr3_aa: CASSLEGVHPDTQYF
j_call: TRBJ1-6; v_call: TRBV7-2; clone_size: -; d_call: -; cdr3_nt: TGTGCCAGCATCCTCCAAGGGCTGGGGAATTCACCCCTCCACTTT; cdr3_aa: CASILQGLGNSPLHF
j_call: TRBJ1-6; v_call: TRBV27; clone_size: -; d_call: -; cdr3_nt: TGTGCAAGCAGAATGGTACAGGGACTACTTTCATCCCTCCACTTT; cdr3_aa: CASRMVQGLLSSLHF
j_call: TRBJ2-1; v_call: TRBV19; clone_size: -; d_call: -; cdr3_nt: TGTGCCAGTAGTACCTCACGGGGCGGGAAGACCGAGACCTACAATGAGCAGTTCTTC; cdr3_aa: CASSTSRGGKTETYNEQFF
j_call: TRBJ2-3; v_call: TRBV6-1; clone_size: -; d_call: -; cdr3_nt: TGTGCCGGCAGCCCGTCCCGATTAGCGTCAGATATGCAGTATTTT; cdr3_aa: CAGSPSRLASDMQYF
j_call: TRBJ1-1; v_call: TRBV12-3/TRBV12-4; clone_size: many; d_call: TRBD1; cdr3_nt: TGTGCCAGCAGCCCCGGGACAGGGCTAGAAGCTTTCTTT; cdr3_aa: CASSPGTGLEAFF
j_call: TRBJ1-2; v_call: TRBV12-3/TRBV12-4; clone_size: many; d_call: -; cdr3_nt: TGTGCCAGCAGTTTAGTACATTTCCCGTTGGAGACCTATGGCTACACCTTC; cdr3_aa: CASSLVHFPLETYGYTF